The rows below give T cell receptor beta chains drawn from one sample of a study of blood T cell repertoires in COVID-19. Measured with immunoSEQ multiplex PCR; TCRdb has only the in-frame clones, and not every one. Of roughly 150,000 clones in the sample, over 75% were seen once. The sequenced sample consisted of PBMCs or T cells enriched from blood (not recorded which). These TCRs come from a man aged 35-49 years who had recovered from COVID-19. Each CDR3 is given with its conserved first and last residue. Each record gives: V gene, clone size, J gene, D gene, CDR3 DNA, CDR3 protein. The D gene is left open where the match is weak. The size field is filled for only some rows; it gives once, few, many or a size class.

TRBV6-1	.	TRBJ1-2	TRBD1	TGTGCCAGCAGTGAAGCGCTCCAAACAGGGGAACGCTATGGCTACACCTTC	CASSEALQTGERYGYTF
TRBV7-6	.	TRBJ2-2	TRBD1	TGTGCCAGCAGCCTCGGACAGGAATCCCGGGAGCTGTTTTTT	CASSLGQESRELFF
TRBV28	.	TRBJ1-5	TRBD1	TGTGCCAGCAGTTTCGGGACAGATTATTATAGCAATCAGCCCCAGCATTTT	CASSFGTDYYSNQPQHF
TRBV6-5	.	TRBJ2-5	.	TGTGCCAGCAGTTCCTCAGGAGGCCAAGAGACCCAGTACTTC	CASSSSGGQETQYF
TRBV7-3	.	TRBJ2-1	TRBD2	TGTGCCAGCAGTCTTAGCGGGGGGGCTCATGAGCAGTTCTTC	CASSLSGGAHEQFF
TRBV3-1/TRBV3-2	.	TRBJ1-2	.	TGTGCCAGCAGCCAACTACAGGGCTATGGCTACACCTTC	CASSQLQGYGYTF
TRBV19	.	TRBJ1-6	.	TGTGCCAGTAGTATAGGGGCCAACAATTCACCCCTCCACTTT	CASSIGANNSPLHF
TRBV29-1	.	TRBJ1-1	.	TGCAGCGTCCGACAGGTGCTGAACACTGAAGCTTTCTTT	CSVRQVLNTEAFF
TRBV2	.	TRBJ1-1	TRBD1	TGTGCCAGCACCGGGGGACAGGGTTGGAGAGGAGGCACTGAAGCTTTCTTT	CASTGGQGWRGGTEAFF
TRBV3-1/TRBV3-2	.	TRBJ2-3	TRBD2	TGTGCCAGCAGCCAAGCGGGACTAGCGGGGGGAAGCACAGATACGCAGTATTTT	CASSQAGLAGGSTDTQYF
TRBV3-1/TRBV3-2	.	TRBJ1-2	TRBD1	TGTGCCACGAGACAGGGTTACGGCTACACCTTC	CATRQGYGYTF
TRBV18	.	TRBJ1-5	TRBD1	TGTGCCAGCTCACCTTTCGGGACAGATAGCAATCAGCCCCAGCATTTT	CASSPFGTDSNQPQHF
TRBV15	.	TRBJ2-5	TRBD2	TGTGCCACCAGCAGTAGCAGACTAGCGGAAGAAGAGACCCAGTACTTC	CATSSSRLAEEETQYF
TRBV11-2	.	TRBJ2-1	TRBD2	TGTGCCAGCAGCTTGGGACTAGCGGGGGGCCCGGAGGGGTTCTTC	CASSLGLAGGPEGFF
TRBV30	.	TRBJ1-5	.	TGTGCCCTAGCCGTGGGATCCCAGCCCCAGCATTTT	CALAVGSQPQHF
TRBV6-1	.	TRBJ2-5	TRBD2	TGTGCCAGCAGTGACGGAGGGACTAGCGGGGGCCGGGGGAAGACCCAGTACTTC	CASSDGGTSGGRGKTQYF
TRBV19	.	TRBJ1-2	TRBD1	TGTGCCAGTTCTCCACGGGACAGGCTCTATGGCTACACCTTC	CASSPRDRLYGYTF
TRBV11-1	.	TRBJ2-1	TRBD2	TGTGCCAGCAGCTTACGTTGGCGGCTAGCGGGGGGGCCGAAGTTCTTC	CASSLRWRLAGGPKFF
TRBV7-3	.	TRBJ2-3	TRBD2	TGTGCCAGCAGCTTAGACCGGGAGGACACGCAGTATTTT	CASSLDREDTQYF
TRBV24-1	.	TRBJ2-1	TRBD1	TGTGCCACCAGCACAGGGGGCGATGAGCAGTTCTTC	CATSTGGDEQFF
TRBV18	.	TRBJ2-5	.	TGTGCCAGCTCACCCGGTCTTATGGAGACCCAGTACTTC	CASSPGLMETQYF
TRBV29-1	.	TRBJ1-1	.	TGCAGCGTTGGAGAGGGAGGTGTTGACGCTTTCTTT	CSVGEGGVDAFF
TRBV7-9	.	TRBJ2-1	TRBD2	TGTGCCAGCAGCTCCCGTAGCGGGGGGGCCCACAATGAGCAGTTCTTC	CASSSRSGGAHNEQFF
TRBV30	medium-sized	TRBJ1-2	.	TGTGCCTGGAGTTCCACTTATGGCTACACCTTC	CAWSSTYGYTF
TRBV6-1	.	TRBJ2-4	TRBD1	TGTGCCAGCAGTGATGGGGGACAGGCCAAAAACATTCAGTACTTC	CASSDGGQAKNIQYF
TRBV19	.	TRBJ1-1	.	TGTGCCAGTAGTGCTCGGACAAATATGAACACTGAAGCTTTCTTT	CASSARTNMNTEAFF
TRBV19	.	TRBJ1-1	TRBD1	TGTGCCAGTAGTCCTGGGGGACAGTTGAACACTGAAGCTTTCTTT	CASSPGGQLNTEAFF
TRBV27	.	TRBJ2-7	TRBD2	TGTGCCAGCAGTAGCGGGAACTACGAGCAGTACTTC	CASSSGNYEQYF
TRBV10-3	few	TRBJ1-1	.	TGTGCCATCAGTGAGTCCTTAAACACTGAAGCTTTCTTT	CAISESLNTEAFF
TRBV5-1	.	TRBJ1-2	.	TGCGCCAGCAGCTTGGAACAGGGCTATCAATCTGGCTACACCTTC	CASSLEQGYQSGYTF
TRBV6-1	.	TRBJ2-5	TRBD2	TGTGCCAGCAGTGAATTAAGACTAGCCGGGACCCAGTACTTC	CASSELRLAGTQYF
TRBV15	.	TRBJ1-4	.	TGTGCCACCAGCAGAGTCCGCAGAGGAGGGCTCCCTAATGAAAAACTGTTTTTT	CATSRVRRGGLPNEKLFF
TRBV19	.	TRBJ2-5	.	TGTGCCAGTGCCGAGGGGATGGGGGGAGAGACCCAGTACTTC	CASAEGMGGETQYF
TRBV2	.	TRBJ1-3	.	TGTGCCAGCAGTGAAGCCCAAGGAAACACCATATATTTT	CASSEAQGNTIYF
TRBV9	once	TRBJ2-2	TRBD2	TGTGCCAGCAGCACTACAGCGGGGGGTCGTACCGGGGAGCTGTTTTTT	CASSTTAGGRTGELFF
TRBV6-4	.	TRBJ2-7	TRBD1	TGTGCCAGCAGTGACTCGAATCTAGTCCAGGGGGCCTCCTACGAGCAGTACTTC	CASSDSNLVQGASYEQYF
TRBV28	.	TRBJ1-2	TRBD1	TGTGCCATAGCCGGGACAGCCTACCTTGGCTACACCTTC	CAIAGTAYLGYTF
TRBV3-1/TRBV3-2	.	TRBJ1-6	.	TGTGCCAGCAGCCAGCAAGGGAGGTCCCTCCACTTT	CASSQQGRSLHF
TRBV30	.	TRBJ2-1	TRBD2	TGTGCCTGGGAGCGGGGGGGCTCCTACAATGAGCAGTTCTTC	CAWERGGSYNEQFF
TRBV19	.	TRBJ2-3	TRBD2	TGTGCCAGTAGTATAGATCCCGCGGCGGGGGGCACAGATACGCAGTATTTT	CASSIDPAAGGTDTQYF
TRBV30	.	TRBJ2-7	TRBD2	TGTGCCTGGAGTGTGGGACGGGGGGGCTCCTACGAGCAGTACTTC	CAWSVGRGGSYEQYF
TRBV5-1	few	TRBJ2-2	TRBD2	TGCGCCAGCAGCTCAAACCCTAGCGGGAGGAACACCGGGGAGCTGTTTTTT	CASSSNPSGRNTGELFF
TRBV19	few	TRBJ2-2	.	TGTGCCACCGGCCAGGGGAAGGCCGGGGAGCTGTTTTTT	CATGQGKAGELFF
TRBV7-3	.	TRBJ2-3	.	TGTGCCAGCAGGAAGGGGAGCACAGATACGCAGTATTTT	CASRKGSTDTQYF
TRBV4-1	.	TRBJ1-2	.	TGCGCCAGCAGCTCGACGTCCCCGGGCTATGGCTACACCTTC	CASSSTSPGYGYTF
TRBV6-5	.	TRBJ1-3	.	TGTGCCTCGAGAGGAGGGTTCTCTGGAAACACCATATATTTT	CASRGGFSGNTIYF
TRBV3-1/TRBV3-2	.	TRBJ2-5	TRBD2	TGTGCCAGCAGCCAAGTTGCCAGCGGGGGGACTGACCAAGAGACCCAGTACTTC	CASSQVASGGTDQETQYF
TRBV19	.	TRBJ1-5	.	TGTGCCAGTAGCAACAGAAACCTTAGCAATCAGCCCCAGCATTTT	CASSNRNLSNQPQHF
TRBV27	.	TRBJ1-5	.	TGTGCCAGCAGCGCGGAAGATAGCAATCAGCCCCAGCATTTT	CASSAEDSNQPQHF
TRBV4-1	few	TRBJ1-1	.	TGCGCCAGCCGAATTGCAGGGGCGAACACTGAAGCTTTCTTT	CASRIAGANTEAFF
TRBV29-1	.	TRBJ2-1	TRBD1	TGCAGCGCCCCTGACAGGGTGACTTACAATGAGCAGTTCTTC	CSAPDRVTYNEQFF
TRBV7-9	.	TRBJ1-1	.	TGTGCCAGCAGCCCGAATCCGGGACAAAAGGGAACGAACACTGAAGCTTTCTTT	CASSPNPGQKGTNTEAFF
TRBV5-1	.	TRBJ2-5	TRBD1	TGCGCCAGCAGCTTGGCGAGTGGTAGGGGGCGTGAGACCCAGTACTTC	CASSLASGRGRETQYF
TRBV5-1	few	TRBJ1-1	.	TGCGCCAGCAGCTTGCGACGGGGGAACACTGAAGCTTTCTTT	CASSLRRGNTEAFF